What follows are 30 T cell receptor beta chains derived from one specimen sequenced in a study of blood T cell repertoires in COVID-19. Profiling relied on immunoSEQ multiplex PCR, and the TCRdb table lists in-frame clones only, not all of them. This sample has under 150,000 clones; about four fifths occur once, and the top ten carry roughly 9%. The sample comprised peripheral blood. The receptors derive from a woman older than 75 in a cohort sampled during active or convalescent COVID-19.

The sample holds a few counts of this clone. V is TRBV4-3 and J is TRBJ1-1; 7 nucleotides agree with TRBD1. CDR1 is LGHNA and CDR2 is YSLEER in the germline V gene. The CDR3 length is 14 residues. After removal of 3 bases from V and 7 bases from J, the junction contained 8 bases not matched to a gene. This CDR3 is CASSHSQGPFEAFF. CDR3 DNA sequence: TGCGCCAGCAGCCACTCACAGGGGCCTTTTGAAGCTTTCTTT.

This clone was detected once. This rearrangement joins TRBV7-8 to TRBJ2-5; D is possibly TRBD2 (6 bases). The germline V gene encodes CDR1 SGHVS and CDR2 FQNEAQ. The V gene lost 5 bases and the J gene lost 1 base, with 8 bases spanning the gap. This CDR3 is 13 amino acids long. CDR3: CASSRGLQETQYF. The CDR3 DNA reads TGTGCCAGCAGCCGGGGACTCCAAGAGACCCAGTACTTC.

The chain joins TRBV28 to TRBJ1-1, with D perhaps TRBD1 (5 bases). Germline CDR1 MDHEN, CDR2 SYDVKM. Trimming took off 2 bases at V and 10 bases at J, with 11 bases between the two ends. There are 12 residues in the CDR3. CDR3 in DNA: TGTGCCAGCAGTTTACCCGGGGGGGTAGCTTTCTTT. Translated, it gives CASSLPGGVAFF.

CDR3 DNA sequence: TGCGCCAGCAGCTTAAACAGATACAATGAGCAGTTCTTC. Translating gives CASSLNRYNEQFF. The rearrangement uses TRBV5-1 and TRBJ2-1; no firm D call. Germline CDR1 is SGHRS and CDR2 is YFSETQ. Trimming removed 2 bases from V and 4 bases from J, with 7 bases in between. The CDR3 loop spans 13 amino acids.

The gene calls are TRBV5-5 and TRBJ1-4; 12 bases map to TRBD1. V gave up 3 bases and J gave up 8 bases; unmatched junction bases: 8. This CDR3 contains 16 residues. CDR1 SGHKS and CDR2 YYEKEE come from the germline V gene (reference sequence). CDR3 in DNA: TGTGCCAGCAGCTCCTCAACCGGGACAGGGGGCGAAAAACTGTTTTTT. Encoded protein: CASSSSTGTGGEKLFF.

This CDR3 reads CASSTEYRGASGQYF. Here the CDR3 DNA reads TGTGCCAGCAGCACCGAGTACAGGGGAGCTTCCGGGCAGTACTTC. The chain employs TRBV6-5 and TRBJ2-7; 7 bases are shared with TRBD1. This CDR3 region has 15 residues. Germline values: CDR1 MNHEY, CDR2 SVGAGI. V was pared by 6 bases and J by 9 bases, with 17 bases of the junction left unmatched.

The V gene is TRBV6-5, the J gene TRBJ1-3; D perhaps matches TRBD1 (6 bases). V was clipped by 6 bases and J by 0 bases, with 9 bases between them. The V gene's germline CDR1 is MNHEY and CDR2 SVGAGI. The CDR3 spans 14 residues. The CDR3 DNA sequence: TGTGCCAGCAGCCTCAGGGGCTCTGGAAACACCATATATTTT. The encoded protein is CASSLRGSGNTIYF.

A word on this clone: Other DNA sequences in this sample translate to the same CDR3. This rearrangement joins TRBV7-8 to TRBJ1-5, with unresolved D. V was trimmed by 3 bases and J by 4 bases, leaving 13 bases between them. Germline V gene lookup returns CDR1 SGHVS and CDR2 FQNEAQ. This CDR3 has 15 amino acids. The CDR3 DNA sequence: TGTGCCAGCAGCTTGGATAGGACGGGGAATCAGCCCCAGCATTTT. Amino acids: CASSLDRTGNQPQHF. Variable domain in full (rest from reference TRBV7-8 and TRBJ1-5): GAGVSQSPRYKVAKRGQDVALRCDPISGHVSLFWYQQALGQGPEFLTYFQNEAQLDKSGLPSDRFFAERPEGSVSTLKIQRTQQEDSAVYLCASSLDRTGNQPQHFGDGTRLSIL.

The chain recombines TRBV6-5 with TRBJ1-5, with TRBD1 as a possible D gene (5 bases). The germline V gene encodes CDR1 MNHEY and CDR2 SVGAGI. The CDR3 covers 15 residues. Deletions cut 6 bases from V and 7 bases from J, with 19 bases between. As DNA, the CDR3 is TGTGCCAGCAGAGGGTTTCGGGGGAACGGACAGCCCCAGCATTTT. Translation gives CASRGFRGNGQPQHF.

V usage is TRBV11-2 and J usage is TRBJ2-5, with D maybe TRBD2 (5 bases). In germline, CDR1 is SGHAT, CDR2 FQNNGV. Trimming left V 1 base short and J 2 bases short, with 20 bases between. There are 18 residues in the CDR3. CDR3 sequence reads: CASSLARRKRAGQETQYF. CDR3 bases: TGTGCCAGCAGCTTAGCCCGACGAAAGAGGGCTGGACAAGAGACCCAGTACTTC.

This clone was picked up one time. This chain uses TRBV24-1 with TRBJ2-1, with D maybe TRBD2 (5 bases). This CDR3 has 14 residues. Germline lookup yields CDR1 KGHDR and CDR2 SFDVKD. V lost 4 bases, J lost 8 bases, and 14 bases lay in between. CDR3 residues: CATSDETSIYEQFF. The CDR3 nucleotides read TGTGCCACCAGTGACGAAACTAGTATCTATGAGCAGTTCTTC.

DNA for the CDR3: TGCAGCGTTGAAGATAGCGGGGGGAGTAGTGAGCAGTTCTTC. Protein sequence: CSVEDSGGSSEQFF. The rearrangement joins TRBV29-1 to TRBJ2-1, with 10 bases fitting TRBD2. CDR1 is SQVTM, CDR2 ANQGSEA, per germline. The trim removed 0 bases at V and 9 bases at J, leaving 5 bases unmatched. The CDR3 is 14 residues long.

The chain carries TRBV11-2 and TRBJ2-1; 7 bases agree with TRBD2. The ends lost 1 base at V and 5 bases at J; junction bases unmatched: 5. This CDR3 has 15 amino acids. Per the germline V gene, CDR1 is SGHAT and CDR2 is FQNNGV. CDR3 in amino acids: CASSLGGLYHNEQFF. DNA of the CDR3: TGTGCCAGCAGCTTAGGGGGACTATACCACAATGAGCAGTTCTTC.

The chain links TRBV10-3 to TRBJ2-7; TRBD1 agrees at 7 bases. V lost 4 bases to trimming and J lost 3 bases; unmatched junction nucleotides: 3. Germline V gene sequence: CDR1 ENHRY, CDR2 SYGVKD. The CDR3 is made up of 13 amino acids. The CDR3 DNA is TGTGCCATCAGTGTAGGACAGGACTACGAGCAGTACTTC. Its translation: CAISVGQDYEQYF.

This clone was counted once. This chain joins TRBV18 and TRBJ2-3; D possibly corresponds to TRBD1 (6 bases). With 0 bases removed from V and 1 base from J, the gap between germline ends came to 11 bases. Germline V gene data show CDR1 as KGHSH and CDR2 as LQKENI. CDR3 length: 16 amino acids. CDR3: CASSPPQGQRTDTQYF. The CDR3 DNA reads as TGTGCCAGCTCACCACCGCAGGGGCAACGCACAGATACGCAGTATTTT. Full variable domain (missing parts from reference TRBV18 and TRBJ2-3): NAGVMQNPRHLVRRRGQEARLRCSPMKGHSHVYWYRQLPEEGLKFMVYLQKENIIDESGMPKERFSAEFPKEGPSILRIQQVVRGDSAAYFCASSPPQGQRTDTQYFGPGTRLTVL.

The table lists this clone with a count of one. The chain links TRBV5-6 to TRBJ2-2; 9 nucleotides line up with TRBD2. From germline, CDR1 is SGHDT and CDR2 YYEEEE. V shed 3 bases, J shed 4 bases, and the junction held 7 bases outside the gene matches. The CDR3 contains 16 residues. The CDR3 here is CASSSRAGGFTGELFF. The CDR3 nucleotides read TGTGCCAGCAGCTCAAGAGCGGGGGGTTTCACCGGGGAGCTGTTTTTT.

CDR3 sequence reads: CATSGGFNQPQHF. DNA of the CDR3: TGTGCCACCAGTGGCGGCTTTAATCAGCCCCAGCATTTT. The rearrangement links TRBV24-1 to TRBJ1-5; D is unclear. CDR3 length: 13 amino acids. V was shortened by 5 bases and J by 4 bases, with 8 bases between the two germline ends. Germline V lookup: CDR1 KGHDR, CDR2 SFDVKD.

Comment on this clone: The DNA is left out, because the CDR3 cannot be placed on it with certainty; the CDR3 is given as TCRdb lists it. This chain joins TRBV21-1 and TRBJ1-1; the table names TRBD1, a call not compared with the DNA. TRBV21-1 counts as a pseudogene. The length of the CDR3 is 15 amino acids, counting both ends. CDR3 region: CASSKVGRGNTEAFF.

The chain uses TRBV2 and TRBJ2-2; 9 nucleotides align to TRBD1. This CDR3 spans 14 amino acids. J was trimmed by 7 bases and V by 6 bases; bases with no gene match: 6. Per germline, CDR1 SNHLY and CDR2 FYNNEI. The CDR3 coding sequence is TGTGCCAGCAGGAGGGACAGGGCGGTCGGGGAGCTGTTTTTT. It specifies CASRRDRAVGELFF.

The chain carries TRBV9 and TRBJ1-2; no reliable D call. V lost 3 bases and J lost 7, with 16 bases in between. The germline gives CDR1 SGDLS, CDR2 YYNGEE. The CDR3 covers 14 residues. CDR3 in amino acids: CASSDVWEGGGYTF. The DNA for the CDR3 is TGTGCCAGCAGCGATGTCTGGGAGGGCGGTGGCTACACCTTC.

The chain recombines TRBV30 with TRBJ2-6; D may be TRBD1 (5 bases). Germline V CDR1 and CDR2: GTSNPN, SVGIG (reference sequence). Trimming removed 5 bases from V and 4 bases from J, with 12 bases in between. This CDR3 comprises 14 residues. The CDR3 here is CAWDVGPGANVLTF. In DNA, the CDR3 is TGTGCCTGGGACGTGGGGCCCGGGGCCAACGTCCTGACTTTC.

The chain is built from TRBV4-1 and TRBJ2-5; 7 bases agree with TRBD1. Germline V gene sequence: CDR1 MGHRA, CDR2 YSYEKL. V dropped 0 bases and J dropped 5; count of bases not matched to a gene: 9. The CDR3 is 16 residues long. CDR3 coding DNA: TGCGCCAGCAGCCAAGAAGGATGGGACAGAAAGGAGACCCAGTACTTC. Encoded protein: CASSQEGWDRKETQYF.

The genes are TRBV13 and TRBJ2-1, with D possibly being TRBD1 (5 bases). CDR3 size: 15 residues. The germline V gene has CDR1 PRHDT and CDR2 FYEKMQ (reference sequence). The V gene lost 0 bases and the J gene lost 2 bases, with 8 bases spanning the gap. The CDR3 sequence: CASSLGQGTYNEQFF. CDR3 in DNA: TGTGCCAGCAGCTTAGGGCAGGGCACCTACAATGAGCAGTTCTTC.

This chain links TRBV14 with TRBJ1-4, with TRBD1 matching 7 bases. This CDR3 is built from 15 residues. V was pared by 2 bases and J by 8 bases, with 8 bases of the junction left unmatched. Looked up from germline, CDR1 is SGHDN and CDR2 is FVKESK. Written as DNA, the CDR3 is TGTGCCAGCAGCCAAATACAGGGGCGTCGGGAAAAACTGTTTTTT. It is translated as CASSQIQGRREKLFF. The full variable domain, with the rest looked up from reference TRBV14 and TRBJ1-4, is EAGVTQFPSHSVIEKGQTVTLRCDPISGHDNLYWYRRVMGKEIKFLLHFVKESKQDESGMPNNRFLAERTGGTYSTLKVQPAELEDSGVYFCASSQIQGRREKLFFGSGTQLSVL.

The rearrangement uses TRBV6-6 and TRBJ2-3; tentative D call: TRBD1 (6 bases). V shed 0 bases and J shed 3 bases, with 7 bases lying between them. Germline V CDR1 and CDR2: MNHNY, SVGAGI (reference sequence). The CDR3 length is 14 residues. The CDR3: CASSYSQGTDTQYF. The CDR3 DNA reads as TGTGCCAGCAGTTACTCCCAGGGGACAGATACGCAGTATTTT.

The chain links TRBV6-5 to TRBJ1-2, with 7 bases aligning to TRBD1. Trimming cost V 0 bases and J 5 bases; bases outside gene matches: 6. The CDR3 is 15 residues long. The V gene's germline CDR1 is MNHEY and CDR2 SVGAGI. The CDR3 sequence: CASSYSTQGLYGYTF. The CDR3 region has the DNA TGTGCCAGCAGTTACTCGACACAGGGGTTGTATGGCTACACCTTC.

The chain combines TRBV5-8 with TRBJ2-2; 11 bases agree with TRBD2. CDR3 length equals 16 residues. Per germline, CDR1 SGHTS and CDR2 YDEGEE. J lost 5 bases, V lost 3 bases, and 6 bases had no gene match. Written as DNA, the CDR3 is TGTGCCAGCAGCTCAGGGGGGACTAGCGGTACCGGGGAGCTGTTTTTT. Protein: CASSSGGTSGTGELFF.

As to this clone: At the DNA level, this CDR3 is encoded by other sequences in the same sample as well. The rearrangement links TRBV28 to TRBJ2-7, with TRBD1 identical over 8 bases. From germline, CDR1 is MDHEN and CDR2 SYDVKM. The CDR3 consists of 12 residues. V lost 8 bases and J lost 2; bases outside the gene matches: 2. CDR3 residues: CASSTGAYEQYV. CDR3 nucleotides: TGTGCCAGCTCGACAGGGGCCTACGAGCAGTACGTC.

The rearrangement links TRBV7-9 to TRBJ1-4, with D perhaps TRBD1 (6 bases). This CDR3 is built from 15 residues. V shed 3 bases and J shed 7 bases, with 15 bases lying between them. Germline CDR1 reads SEHNR; CDR2 reads FQNEAQ (reference sequence). In DNA form, the CDR3 reads TGTGCCAGCAGCTTGTTGGGACACTCCTTTGAAAAACTGTTTTTT. Translating it yields CASSLLGHSFEKLFF.

The rearrangement links TRBV29-1 to TRBJ1-2; no reliable D call. V was trimmed by 7 bases and J by 2 bases, leaving 11 bases between them. The CDR3 is 12 amino acids. From germline, CDR1 is SQVTM and CDR2 ANQGSEA. CDR3 region: CSGRTENYGYTF. The CDR3 coding sequence is TGCAGCGGCCGAACAGAGAACTATGGCTACACCTTC.